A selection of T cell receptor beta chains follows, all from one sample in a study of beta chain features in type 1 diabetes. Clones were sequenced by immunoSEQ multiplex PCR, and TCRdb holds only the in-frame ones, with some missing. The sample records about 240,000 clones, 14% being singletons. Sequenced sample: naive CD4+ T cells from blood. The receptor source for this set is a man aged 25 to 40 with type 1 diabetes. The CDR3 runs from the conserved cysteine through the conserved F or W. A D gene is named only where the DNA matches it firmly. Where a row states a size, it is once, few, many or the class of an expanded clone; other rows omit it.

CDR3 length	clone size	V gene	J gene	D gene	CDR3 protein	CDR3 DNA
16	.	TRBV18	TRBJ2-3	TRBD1	CASSPPGTGGADTQYF	TGTGCCAGCTCACCGCCCGGGACAGGGGGCGCAGATACGCAGTATTTT
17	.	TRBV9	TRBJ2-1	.	CASSVLAGPSSYNEQFF	TGTGCCAGCAGCGTATTGGCGGGGCCCAGCTCCTACAATGAGCAGTTCTTC
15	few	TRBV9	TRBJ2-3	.	CASSVGSGIADTQYF	TGTGCCAGCAGCGTAGGCTCAGGGATTGCAGATACGCAGTATTTT
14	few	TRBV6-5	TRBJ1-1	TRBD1	CASRRGTENTEAFF	TGTGCCAGCAGACGGGGGACAGAGAACACTGAAGCTTTCTTT
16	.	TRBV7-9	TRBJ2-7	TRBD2	CASSFGLAGESYEQYF	TGTGCCAGCAGCTTCGGGCTAGCGGGGGAATCCTACGAGCAGTACTTC
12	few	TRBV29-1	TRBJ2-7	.	CSVQGFPYEQYF	TGCAGCGTTCAGGGATTTCCCTACGAGCAGTACTTC
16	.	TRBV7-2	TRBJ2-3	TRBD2	CASSRILAGRADTQYF	TGTGCCAGCAGTCGCATACTAGCGGGGAGGGCAGATACGCAGTATTTT
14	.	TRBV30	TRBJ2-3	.	CAWERRGLTDTQYF	TGTGCCTGGGAACGCAGGGGCCTCACAGATACGCAGTATTTT
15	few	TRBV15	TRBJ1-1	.	CATSRDDRQGSEAFF	TGTGCCACCAGCAGAGATGATAGGCAGGGCAGTGAAGCTTTCTTT
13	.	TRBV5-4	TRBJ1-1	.	CASSLDPLAEAFF	TGTGCCAGCAGCTTGGATCCCCTAGCTGAAGCTTTCTTT
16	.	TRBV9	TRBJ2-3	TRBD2	CASSVATAGGLDTQYF	TGTGCCAGCAGCGTAGCTACAGCGGGGGGGCTAGATACGCAGTATTTT
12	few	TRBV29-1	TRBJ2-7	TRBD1	CSVAGQTYEQYF	TGCAGCGTTGCGGGACAGACCTACGAGCAGTACTTC
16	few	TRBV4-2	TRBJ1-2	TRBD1	CASSQPTGGEDYGYTF	TGTGCCAGCAGCCAACCGACAGGGGGGGAGGACTATGGCTACACCTTC
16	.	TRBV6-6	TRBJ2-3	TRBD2	CASSLRASGGADTQYF	TGTGCCAGCAGCCTGAGGGCTAGCGGGGGGGCGGATACGCAGTATTTT
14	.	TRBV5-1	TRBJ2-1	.	CASSPGHEFPEQFF	TGCGCCAGCAGCCCCGGACACGAGTTCCCCGAGCAGTTCTTC
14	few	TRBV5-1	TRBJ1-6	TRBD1	CASSPGQVNSPLHF	TGCGCCAGCAGCCCAGGACAGGTGAATTCACCCCTCCACTTT
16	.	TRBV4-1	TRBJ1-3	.	CASSSPRDTSGNTIYF	TGCGCCAGCAGCTCACCCCGGGACACCTCTGGAAACACCATATATTTT
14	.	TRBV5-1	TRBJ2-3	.	CASSFGGESSTQYF	TGCGCCAGCAGCTTCGGCGGGGAGAGCTCTACGCAGTATTTT
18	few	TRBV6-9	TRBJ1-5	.	CASRKTQGRGYDTQPQHF	TGTGCCAGCAGGAAGACCCAGGGTAGGGGTTACGATACCCAGCCCCAGCATTTT
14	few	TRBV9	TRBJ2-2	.	CASSVDRVPGELFF	TGTGCCAGCAGCGTAGACAGGGTGCCCGGGGAGCTGTTTTTT
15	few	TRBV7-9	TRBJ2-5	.	CASSLAGAGVETQYF	TGTGCCAGCAGCTTAGCGGGGGCGGGAGTGGAGACCCAGTACTTC